The TCR beta chain described here comes from a study of early T cells in non-severe SARS-CoV-2 infection. Study at large: Investigators sequenced bulk RNA drawn from unsorted whole blood, and chains remained unpaired. The study, taken as a whole, reports: There was a bias toward anti-spike CD8 responses in VDJdb matching, which missed private and CD4 specificities.

Trimming removed 3 bases at V and 4 bases at J, with 8 bases between. The CDR3 loop spans 12 amino acids. Germline CDR1 and CDR2: SGHRS and YFSETQ. This clonotype has just a few counts. As yet, its antigen is unknown. The library protocol tagged individual cDNA molecules with unique molecular identifiers. TCRdb analysed the 5' RACE reads with MiXCR anew, one entry per CDR3 protein. The repertoire holds tens of thousands of distinct CDR3 sequences, approximately 4.6% seen once, with around 4.2% in the top ten. The source material was whole blood. The genes are TRBV5-1 and TRBJ2-7, with D possibly being TRBD1 (5 bases). The receptor was isolated from an adult who was a healthcare worker with PCR-confirmed SARS-CoV-2 infection or an uninfected control (not recorded which). In DNA form, the CDR3 reads TGCGCCAGCAGCTATGACAGTTACGAGCAGTACTTC. Protein sequence: CASSYDSYEQYF.